These 18 T cell receptor beta chains were all obtained from the same sample, sequenced in a study of blood T cell repertoires in COVID-19 (dated by TCRdb to 2020 to 2022). The library was generated by the immunoSEQ multiplex PCR assay. This is the immuneACCESS table as TCRdb keeps it, with only in-frame sequences that have V and J called. A part of the clones is gone; compared with another copy, unresolved V genes explain less than half, and the rest is unexplained. The sample table lists under 350,000 clones, around nine tenths of them with a count of one. The ten largest make up over 1% of the sample. The sample consisted of peripheral blood. These TCRs come from a man in his sixties or seventies with acute or convalescent COVID-19.

CDR3: CASSKGSGTGNYEQYF. CDR3 in DNA: TGTGCCAGCAGCAAAGGGTCCGGGACAGGGAACTACGAGCAGTACTTC. The genes are TRBV6-6 and TRBJ2-7; the match to TRBD1 covers 9 bases. CDR1 is MNHNY and CDR2 is SVGAGI in the germline V gene (reference sequence). CDR3 size: 16 residues. After removal of 6 bases from V and 3 bases from J, the junction contained 12 bases not matched to a gene.

With respect to this clone: The same CDR3 is also encoded by other DNA sequences in this sample. The rearrangement joins TRBV9 to TRBJ2-5, with D uncertain. This CDR3 is built from 13 residues. The V gene's germline CDR1 is SGDLS and CDR2 YYNGEE. V lost 3 bases, J lost 1 base, and 7 bases lay in between. The CDR3 loop reads CASSGGPQETQYF. The CDR3 DNA reads as TGTGCCAGCAGCGGCGGTCCCCAAGAGACCCAGTACTTC. The full variable domain, its missing parts supplied by reference TRBV9 and TRBJ2-5, is DSGVTQTPKHLITATGQRVTLRCSPRSGDLSVYWYQQSLDQGLQFLIQYYNGEERAKGNILERFSAQQFPDLHSELNLSSLELGDSALYFCASSGGPQETQYFGPGTRLLVL.

The J gene is TRBJ2-1, the V gene TRBV5-4; 9 bases agree with TRBD2. This CDR3 comprises 15 residues. V shed 4 bases and J 3 bases; nucleotides not matched to a gene: 5. Germline CDR1 reads SGHNT; CDR2 reads YYREEE (reference sequence). The CDR3 DNA follows: TGTGCCAGCAGCAAAGCGGGAGGCCGCTACAATGAGCAGTTCTTC. It yields the protein CASSKAGGRYNEQFF.

Here the CDR3 reads CASSDYGGYRQFF. CDR3 nucleotides: TGCGCCAGCAGTGACTATGGAGGGTACAGGCAGTTCTTC. This chain joins TRBV10-1 and TRBJ2-1; tentatively, D is TRBD2 (6 bases). Trimming left V 3 bases short and J 12 bases short, with 15 bases between. This CDR3 has 13 residues. Germline CDR1 reads WNHNN; CDR2 reads SYGVQD (reference sequence).

This clone was observed a single time. The rearrangement joins TRBV7-2 to TRBJ1-2, with 8 positions matching TRBD1. V gave up 2 bases and J gave up 1 base; unmatched junction bases: 3. Germline assignment: CDR1 SGHTA and CDR2 FQGNSA. The CDR3 spans 15 residues. The CDR3 is CASSLPTGDNYGYTF. CDR3 DNA: TGTGCCAGCAGCTTACCGACAGGGGATAACTATGGCTACACCTTC.

The chain is built from TRBV5-1 and TRBJ2-3; the match to TRBD2 covers 14 bases. The CDR3 runs to 16 residues. V lost 3 bases, J lost 8 bases, and 8 bases stayed unmatched. The germline V gene has CDR1 SGHRS and CDR2 YFSETQ. The CDR3 DNA is TGCGCCAGCAGCTCAGAGGGACTAGCGGGAGACCGTACGCAGTATTTT. Translated: CASSSEGLAGDRTQYF.

This clone was recorded a few times. The rearrangement uses TRBV7-9 and TRBJ1-1, with D possibly TRBD1 on 5 matching bases. The CDR3 contains 14 residues. Germline CDR1 and CDR2: SEHNR and FQNEAQ (reference sequence). V dropped 5 bases and J dropped 2 bases, with 12 bases sitting between them. The CDR3 DNA sequence: TGTGCCAGCAGCCCGGGGGGGTCAAACACTGAAGCTTTCTTT. Translation: CASSPGGSNTEAFF.

CDR3 sequence (DNA): TGTGCCAGCAGCCCAGGGGGAGCGGGTGCTTTCTTT. As protein: CASSPGGAGAFF. V and J are TRBV11-2 and TRBJ1-1; 7 positions agree with TRBD1. V was clipped by 5 bases and J by 11 bases; unmatched bases: 8. Germline values: CDR1 SGHAT, CDR2 FQNNGV. CDR3 length: 12 residues.

The rearrangement links TRBV7-2 to TRBJ2-5, with 7 bases that match TRBD2. V was clipped by 4 bases and J by 9 bases; unmatched bases: 17. Per germline, CDR1 SGHTA and CDR2 FQGNSA. The CDR3 spans 16 residues. Written as DNA, the CDR3 is TGTGCCAGCAGCTCGCCCGCCGGCGGGGCCGCGGGGGCCCAGTACTTC. Protein: CASSSPAGGAAGAQYF.

The chain carries TRBV9 and TRBJ1-2; 7 nucleotides line up with TRBD1. CDR3 length equals 13 residues. Looked up from germline, CDR1 is SGDLS and CDR2 is YYNGEE. Trimming cost V 4 bases and J 7 bases; bases outside gene matches: 7. Written as DNA, the CDR3 is TGTGCCAGCAGCATGGGACAGCCCCTTGGCTACACCTTC. Its translation: CASSMGQPLGYTF.

J is TRBJ2-5 and V is TRBV4-2, with 7 bases that match TRBD1. This CDR3 spans 15 amino acids. Trimming at V came to 1 base and at J to 3 bases, leaving 5 bases not matched to a gene. Germline CDR1 is LGHNA and CDR2 is YNFKEQ. The CDR3 spells CASSQVSGTEETQYF. The CDR3 nucleotides read TGTGCCAGCAGCCAAGTCTCCGGGACAGAAGAGACCCAGTACTTC.

The chain couples TRBV28 to TRBJ1-2; D remains unclear. The CDR3 has 15 amino acids. Germline V gene sequence: CDR1 MDHEN, CDR2 SYDVKM. With 10 bases removed from V and 2 bases from J, the gap between germline ends came to 20 bases. CDR3 loop: CATKMGGMGNYGYTF. The CDR3 region has the DNA TGTGCCACTAAGATGGGAGGGATGGGGAACTATGGCTACACCTTC.

The chain is built from TRBV15 and TRBJ2-7; 9 bases align to TRBD2. This CDR3 spans 17 amino acids. V lost 4 bases to trimming and J lost 0 bases; unmatched junction nucleotides: 10. CDR1 and CDR2 from the germline V gene are LNHNV and YYDKDF (reference sequence). The CDR3 region is CATSKGDSGSRSYEQYF. The CDR3 region has the DNA TGTGCCACCAGCAAGGGGGATAGCGGGAGTCGCTCCTACGAGCAGTACTTC.

The V and J genes are TRBV6-2 or TRBV6-3 and TRBJ2-1, with TRBD2 identical over 8 bases. CDR3 size: 16 residues. The germline V gene encodes CDR1 MNHEY and CDR2 SVGEGT. The trim removed 2 bases at V and 6 bases at J, leaving 9 bases unmatched. The DNA of the CDR3 is TGTGCCAGCAGTTACCAACCGGGACTAGACCTCAATGAGCAGTTCTTC. Amino acids: CASSYQPGLDLNEQFF.

The chain uses TRBV25-1 and TRBJ1-6; 8 positions agree with TRBD1. The CDR3 has 14 residues. The germline gives CDR1 MGHDK, CDR2 SYGVNS. J was trimmed by 6 bases and V by 6 bases; bases with no gene match: 4. Here the CDR3 reads CASRADRGNSPLHF. CDR3 DNA sequence: TGTGCCAGCAGAGCAGACAGGGGTAATTCACCCCTCCACTTT.

The chain combines TRBV6-1 with TRBJ2-7, with D unresolved. CDR1 is MNHNS, CDR2 SASEGT, per germline. The CDR3 extends over 12 amino acids. Trimming left V 3 bases short and J 7 bases short, with 10 bases between. DNA for the CDR3: TGTGCCAGCAGTGAGTCGGGTGGGGAGCAGTACTTC. Encoded protein: CASSESGGEQYF.

The gene calls are TRBV11-3 and TRBJ2-1, with 11 bases fitting TRBD2. The germline V gene encodes CDR1 SGHNT and CDR2 YENEEA. V lost 0 bases to trimming and J lost 15 bases; unmatched junction nucleotides: 4. CDR3 length: 13 residues. CDR3 bases: TGTGCCAGCAGCTTAGATACGACTAGCGGGGCGTTCTTC. It translates to CASSLDTTSGAFF.

This chain connects TRBV29-1 to TRBJ2-1, with 14 bases aligning to TRBD2. Germline V lookup: CDR1 SQVTM, CDR2 ANQGSEA. This CDR3 is 18 amino acids long. The ends lost 4 bases at V and 5 bases at J; junction bases unmatched: 13. CDR3 sequence reads: CSVGGTSGRQFGNNEQFF. Written as DNA, the CDR3 is TGCAGCGTTGGGGGGACTAGCGGGAGACAGTTCGGGAACAATGAGCAGTTCTTC.